This entry features one T cell receptor beta chain sequence. The antigen remains unidentified. The record originates from a study of blood T cells in healthy people across ages. Extractions gave at least 6 micrograms of total RNA per sample. Primers used in a second PCR of roughly 7 to 12 cycles were a sample-barcoded 5' primer and a J-beta primer mix. All cDNA molecules were each tagged by a template-switch adaptor with 12 random nucleotides. Each CDR3 protein is one row after TCRdb ran MiXCR on the 5' RACE reads. The sample has approximately 1.5 million distinct CDR3 sequences; about 31% are singletons. Study-wide results and limits: Estimated diversity across one million T cells was deemed an underestimate. Naive T cell percentage showed a strong correlation with TCR beta diversity.

The source of this sequence is a woman aged 30 to 39 in good health. Material for sequencing was blood.

This CDR3 is CASSFGEFYQETQYF. The DNA of the CDR3 is TGTGCCAGCAGTTTCGGGGAATTTTACCAAGAGACCCAGTACTTC. The chain carries TRBV12-3 or TRBV12-4 and TRBJ2-5; TRBD2 is a possible D gene (5 bases). CDR3 length equals 15 residues. With 3 bases removed from V and 0 bases from J, the gap between germline ends came to 11 bases.